This TCR beta chain was retrieved from a study of blood T cell repertoires in COVID-19 (dated by TCRdb to about 2020). Looking at the study overall: The collaborator samples originated in the United States, Italy and Spain and spanned the acute and convalescent phases of COVID-19. The material from the prospective study consisted of cDNA or gDNA derived from T cells, B-cell-depleted T cells, or PBMCs. The dataset comprised deeply sampled blood TCRbeta repertoires from subjects exposed to, actively infected with, or recovered from COVID-19. A freely available public database, intended as a resource for researchers studying the immune response to SARS-CoV-2, is where the repertoires were released. The samples were drawn from the first 160 participants of the ongoing ImmuneRACE study and from 1,200 or so subjects provided by 6 global collaborators. Nearly every sample came with metadata listing a de-identified subject ID, COVID-19 status, age in years and sex. Where available, HLA class I and class II types were taken from metadata supplied by the sample provider and were not determined by assay-based typing. Beyond this particular receptor, the publication reports: How much clinical and demographic metadata was included differed by source and by participant, and the metadata was provided uncurated.

Remarks on this clone: Its antigen target is currently unknown. Qualities for individual bases were not recorded, and no much larger clone is one base off.

Looking up the germline V gene (reference sequence) yields CDR1 SGHNT and CDR2 YYREEE. The CDR3, from cysteine to phenylalanine, totals 15 residues. Only the CDR3 part of the read is kept: 45 bases, read in frame from the first base. Germline trimming amounts to 2 bases on V and 2 bases on J, with 5 as the count of junction bases outside the gene matches. Each collaborating institution followed its own protocols to collect whole blood in K2EDTA tubes. For TCRbeta analysis, collaborators shipped samples as frozen whole blood, isolated PBMCs, or DNA extracted from either of those sample types. The immunoSEQ Assay, a bias-controlled multiplex PCR, was used to amplify TCRbeta CDR3 regions from genomic DNA. As for the authors' bioinformatics: The number of nucleated cells in each sample was estimated by amplification of reference gene primers within the assay. To quantify the absolute abundance of each unique TCRbeta CDR3 rearrangement, sequence reads were collapsed and filtered. For each sample, productive Simpson clonality was calculated as the square root of Simpson's diversity index over productive rearrangements. The source is immuneACCESS, and TCRdb retained only in-frame sequences with V and J called. Part of the clones is not carried over; for the studies checked, unresolved V genes explain less than half of this, and the remainder is unexplained. That table is the source of V, J and clone size, and D and trimming were worked out from the DNA. In all, the sample holds about 46,000 clones, and 75% to 90% of those were seen once. The ten largest make up less than 8.5% of the sample.

The sequence derives from a middle-aged man with acute or convalescent COVID-19. Sequencing was carried out using peripheral blood. The rearranged segments are TRBV5-4 and TRBJ2-3; 7 bases in the junction line up with TRBD2. The DNA is as follows: TGTGCCAGCAGCTTCGGCGCGGGGGACACAGATACGCAGTATTTT. It codes for CASSFGAGDTDTQYF.